A single sample gave rise to the 25 T cell receptor beta chains below, sequenced in a study of T-cell reconstitution after alpha-beta-depleted transplantation in children. Unique molecular identifiers were used to barcode this TCRbeta library. TCRdb re-analysed the PCR reads in MiXCR, keeping a single row per CDR3 protein. The sample yields 350,000 to 400,000 distinct CDR3 sequences, roughly 21% seen once. Sequencing used PBMCs from the stem cell graft donor, obtained from the stem cell graft. The receptor source for this set is a human donor who donated a stem cell graft to a child with acute myeloid leukemia.

The CDR3 DNA sequence: TGTGCCAGCAGCACCGACGCCCTCGCCTACGAGCAGTACTTC. Protein: CASSTDALAYEQYF. This chain connects TRBV12-3 or TRBV12-4 to TRBJ2-7; the D is unclear. The V and J ends lost 6 bases and 2 bases respectively, with 14 bases between them. CDR3 length: 14 amino acids.

The chain combines TRBV5-1 with TRBJ2-6; D possibly corresponds to TRBD2 (5 bases). The V end lost 0 bases, the J end lost 5 bases, and 9 bases lay between the germline ends. The CDR3 is made up of 15 amino acids. Germline V gene sequence: CDR1 SGHRS, CDR2 YFSETQ. The CDR3, as DNA: TGCGCCAGCAGCTTGGGGGAGTTTCGGGCCAACGTCCTGACTTTC. The encoded protein is CASSLGEFRANVLTF.

This chain uses TRBV7-9 with TRBJ2-3; D tentatively reads TRBD1 or TRBD2 (5 bases each). Germline V lookup: CDR1 SEHNR, CDR2 FQNEAQ (reference sequence). Between the trimmed V and J ends, which lost 5 bases and 6 bases, there was a span of 21 bases. The CDR3 has 16 residues. CDR3 residues: CASSPPRNLGPDTQYF. The DNA of the CDR3 is TGTGCCAGCAGCCCACCCCGAAACCTGGGACCTGATACGCAGTATTTT.

This clonotype was counted ten times or more. CDR3: CSVDLTGGNEQFF. As DNA, the CDR3 is TGCAGCGTTGATTTGACAGGGGGCAATGAGCAGTTCTTC. The chain uses TRBV29-1 and TRBJ2-1, with TRBD1 matching over 9 bases. V was clipped by 3 bases and J by 6 bases; unmatched bases: 3. In germline, CDR1 is SQVTM, CDR2 ANQGSEA. CDR3 length: 13 residues.

The genes are TRBV7-3 and TRBJ2-2; unclear D gene. Germline CDR1 is SGHTA and CDR2 is FQGTGA. V lost 4 bases and J lost 2, with 8 bases in between. This CDR3 contains 14 residues. The CDR3 here is CASSSTGNTGELFF. The CDR3 DNA follows: TGTGCCAGCAGCTCGACTGGAAACACCGGGGAGCTGTTTTTT. The whole variable domain, remainder taken from reference TRBV7-3 and TRBJ2-2, is GAGVSQTPSNKVTEKGKYVELRCDPISGHTALYWYRQSLGQGPEFLIYFQGTGAADDSGLPNDRFFAVRPEGSVSTLKIQRTERGDSAVYLCASSSTGNTGELFFGEGSRLTVL.

This clonotype was found a few times. This chain uses TRBV24-1 with TRBJ2-1; D is ambiguous. CDR1 is KGHDR and CDR2 is SFDVKD in the germline V gene. CDR3 size: 15 residues. V shed 1 base and J shed 5 bases, with 11 bases lying between them. CDR3 sequence (DNA): TGTGCCACCAGTGATTTATGGTATCGGGACAATGAGCAGTTCTTC. Protein sequence: CATSDLWYRDNEQFF.

The rearrangement links TRBV6-5 to TRBJ1-5, with D perhaps matching TRBD1 (5 bases). The CDR3 loop spans 15 amino acids. The germline V and J ends were trimmed by 2 bases and 0 bases, with 8 bases remaining between them. Per the germline V gene, CDR1 is MNHEY and CDR2 is SVGAGI. CDR3 in DNA: TGTGCCAGCAGTTACGGGCAGGGTAGCAATCAGCCCCAGCATTTT. It codes for CASSYGQGSNQPQHF.

In its sample, this clonotype was seen a few times. This rearrangement joins TRBV11-2 to TRBJ2-1; TRBD2 matches 8 bases. V lost 5 bases and J lost 0; bases outside the gene matches: 3. This CDR3 has 15 amino acids. Germline CDR1 is SGHAT and CDR2 is FQNNGV. CDR3 residues: CASSLSGTSYNEQFF. Written as DNA, the CDR3 is TGTGCCAGCAGCCTTAGCGGGACCTCCTACAATGAGCAGTTCTTC.

This clonotype turned up a few times. This chain links TRBV12-3 or TRBV12-4 with TRBJ2-3; 7 positions match TRBD1. Trimming removed 5 bases from V and 5 bases from J; junction bases left unmatched: 4. The CDR3 is made up of 13 amino acids. The CDR3 nucleotides read TGTGCCAGCAGTCTTAACAGGGGAGATACGCAGTATTTT. It translates to CASSLNRGDTQYF.

This clonotype has a count of ten or more. The V call is TRBV6-5, the J call TRBJ1-1, with TRBD1 matching 9 bases. The CDR3 is 15 amino acids. Trimming at V came to 4 bases and at J to 4 bases, leaving 7 bases not matched to a gene. Germline V CDR1 and CDR2: MNHEY, SVGAGI. CDR3 in DNA: TGTGCCAGCAGTTGGGACAGGGCTGGGTTCACTGAAGCTTTCTTT. Protein: CASSWDRAGFTEAFF.

The chain employs TRBV2 and TRBJ1-1; 7 bases line up with TRBD1. Germline-derived CDR1 and CDR2 are SNHLY and FYNNEI. V lost 0 bases to trimming and J lost 1 base; unmatched junction nucleotides: 11. CDR3 length: 18 amino acids. The chain's CDR3 is CASSEALRGRLRNTEAFF. In DNA, the CDR3 is TGTGCCAGCAGTGAAGCGCTTAGGGGGCGTCTCAGGAACACTGAAGCTTTCTTT.

The chain carries TRBV12-3 or TRBV12-4 and TRBJ2-1, with 14 bases identical to TRBD2. CDR3 length: 14 residues. J lost 5 bases, V lost 8 bases, and 2 bases had no gene match. The CDR3: CASGLAGGDNEQFF. The CDR3 region has the DNA TGTGCCAGCGGACTAGCGGGAGGAGACAATGAGCAGTTCTTC.

This clonotype was seen a few times. This chain uses TRBV12-3 or TRBV12-4 with TRBJ1-4; D gene unclear. The CDR3 spans 15 residues. V lost 6 bases and J lost 3, with 14 bases in between. CDR3 residues: CASRPTGGSNEKLFF. The CDR3 DNA follows: TGTGCCAGCAGGCCTACGGGAGGCTCTAATGAAAAACTGTTTTTT.

This clonotype was picked up a small number of times. The chain couples TRBV25-1 to TRBJ2-7; 7 bases map to TRBD1. Per germline, CDR1 MGHDK and CDR2 SYGVNS. The V segment lost 9 bases and the J segment 4 bases; nucleotides outside the gene matches: 3. The CDR3 has 11 amino acids. Here the CDR3 reads CASHRGYEQYF. CDR3 nucleotide sequence: TGTGCCAGTCACAGGGGTTACGAGCAGTACTTC.

This clonotype has just a few counts. This chain joins TRBV12-3 or TRBV12-4 and TRBJ1-2; TRBD1 is a possible D gene (5 bases). This CDR3 contains 14 residues. Between the trimmed V and J ends, which lost 5 bases and 1 base, there was a span of 11 bases. The CDR3 coding sequence is TGTGCCAGCAGTAGACCAGGGATTAACTATGGCTACACCTTC. It encodes CASSRPGINYGYTF.

This rearrangement joins TRBV12-3 or TRBV12-4 to TRBJ2-7; 9 bases are shared with TRBD2. V lost 3 bases and J lost 5; bases outside the gene matches: 8. This CDR3 has 15 amino acids. CDR3 coding DNA: TGTGCCAGCAGTTTCTACGGGACTAGCACGGACGAGCAGTACTTC. Protein sequence: CASSFYGTSTDEQYF.

The chain employs TRBV20-1 and TRBJ2-5, with 9 bases lining up with TRBD2. Germline V gene sequence: CDR1 DFQATT, CDR2 SNEGSKA (reference sequence). The V and J ends lost 3 bases and 10 bases, in that order; junction bases with no gene match: 21. The CDR3 is made up of 17 amino acids. CDR3 DNA: TGCAGTGCTAGCGGACCGACTAGCGGTGCACCCTCGGGTGGCCAGTACTTC. Translated, it gives CSASGPTSGAPSGGQYF.

The chain carries TRBV3-1 and TRBJ2-1, with 9 bases that match TRBD2. Germline CDR1 reads LGHDT; CDR2 reads YNNKEL (reference sequence). The CDR3 sequence is 12 residues long. The V gene end was trimmed by 3 bases and the J gene end by 10 bases; junction bases not matched to a gene: 1. CDR3 sequence (DNA): TGTGCCAGCAGCCACGGACTAGCGGAGCAGTTCTTC. Protein: CASSHGLAEQFF.

This clonotype was detected only a few times. The J gene is TRBJ2-1, the V gene TRBV20-1; 10 positions agree with TRBD2. CDR1 DFQATT and CDR2 SNEGSKA come from the germline V gene (reference sequence). Losses at the gene ends were 0 bases for V and 4 bases for J; bases not matched to a gene: 12. This CDR3 has 18 amino acids. The chain's CDR3 is CSARDQLAGEGKYNEQFF. Here the CDR3 DNA reads TGCAGTGCTAGAGATCAGCTAGCGGGAGAAGGGAAATACAATGAGCAGTTCTTC.

This clonotype was detected a few times. An end of the junction differs from the germline gene, which may be a read error. This CDR3 is CASSVTGTQETQYF. In DNA, the CDR3 is TGTGCTAGCAGCGTGACAGGGACCCAAGAGACCCAGTACTTC. The rearrangement joins TRBV7-7 to TRBJ2-5; 7 bases map to TRBD1. The CDR3 is made up of 14 amino acids. CDR1 and CDR2 from the germline V gene are SSHAT and FNYEAQ (reference sequence).

This clonotype has ten or more counts. This chain connects TRBV20-1 to TRBJ2-1; 9 bases agree with TRBD2. The germline CDR1 and CDR2 sequences are DFQATT and SNEGSKA (reference sequence). The V gene end was trimmed by 1 base and the J gene end by 1 base; junction bases not matched to a gene: 5. CDR3 length equals 16 residues. DNA for the CDR3: TGCAGTGCTAGAGTCTCAAGCGGGAGGTCCTACAATGAGCAGTTCTTC. Translating gives CSARVSSGRSYNEQFF.

This clonotype came up many times. The CDR3 DNA sequence: TGTGCCAGCAGTTTTCTAGGGGGCAGAGTGGAGACCCAGTACTTC. It specifies CASSFLGGRVETQYF. The rearrangement links TRBV27 to TRBJ2-5; 7 positions agree with TRBD1. V shed 3 bases and J 5 bases; nucleotides not matched to a gene: 9. In germline, CDR1 is MNHEY, CDR2 SMNVEV (reference sequence). The CDR3 length is 15 residues.

The chain carries TRBV20-1 and TRBJ2-7, with 9 bases fitting TRBD2. J gave up 9 bases and V 4 bases, and 10 bases lay outside the gene matches. Germline assignment: CDR1 DFQATT and CDR2 SNEGSKA (reference sequence). This CDR3 has 13 amino acids. The CDR3 DNA sequence: TGCAGTGCTACCTTAGCGGGAGCATCCGGGCAGTACTTC. Translated: CSATLAGASGQYF.

The rearrangement uses TRBV25-1 and TRBJ2-2, with D unresolved. In germline, CDR1 is MGHDK, CDR2 SYGVNS. CDR3 length equals 14 residues. Trimming cost V 0 bases and J 4 bases, with 6 bases left between them. The CDR3 DNA reads as TGTGCCAGCAGTGAATATGGTGGCACCGGGGAGCTGTTTTTT. It yields the protein CASSEYGGTGELFF.

The chain couples TRBV12-3 or TRBV12-4 to TRBJ2-1, with D perhaps TRBD2 (6 bases). The ends were cut back, 3 bases at V and 3 bases at J, with 15 bases in the middle. This CDR3 is 16 amino acids long. The CDR3 nucleotides are TGTGCCAGCAGTTTTAGTGGAACGGGAGTCTACAATGAGCAGTTCTTC. Translated: CASSFSGTGVYNEQFF.